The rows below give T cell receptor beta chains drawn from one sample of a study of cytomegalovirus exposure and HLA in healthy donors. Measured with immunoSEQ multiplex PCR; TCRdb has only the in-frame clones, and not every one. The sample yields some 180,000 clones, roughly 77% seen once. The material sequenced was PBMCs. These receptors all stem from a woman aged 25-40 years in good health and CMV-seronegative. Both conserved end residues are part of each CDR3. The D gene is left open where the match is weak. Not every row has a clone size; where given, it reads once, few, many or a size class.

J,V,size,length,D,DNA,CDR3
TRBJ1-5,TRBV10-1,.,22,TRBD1,TGCGCCAGCAGTGAAACCACTCGGTCCGCCGTGGGGGGACAGGGGGCTAATCAGCCCCAGCATTTT,CASSETTRSAVGGQGANQPQHF
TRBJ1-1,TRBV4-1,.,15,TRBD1,TGCGCCAGCAGCCAACACAGGGGACCGAACACTGAAGCTTTCTTT,CASSQHRGPNTEAFF
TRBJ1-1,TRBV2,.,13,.,TGTGCCAGCAGTGTTCGACAGAACACTGAAGCTTTCTTT,CASSVRQNTEAFF
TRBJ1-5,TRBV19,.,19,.,TGTGCCAGTAGTATGGACAGCGAGTCGATCATGTATAGCAATCAGCCCCAGCATTTT,CASSMDSESIMYSNQPQHF
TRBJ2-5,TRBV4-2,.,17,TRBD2,TGTGCCAGCAGCCAAGGGCGATATGCGGGGGGGAGAGAGACCCAGTACTTC,CASSQGRYAGGRETQYF
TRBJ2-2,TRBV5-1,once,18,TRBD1,TGCGCCAGCAGCTTGATGTTTACTGGGACAGGGAGGACCGGGGAGCTGTTTTTT,CASSLMFTGTGRTGELFF
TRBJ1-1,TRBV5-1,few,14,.,TGCGCCAGCAGCTTGGGTGTTCCGGGCACTGAAGCTTTCTTT,CASSLGVPGTEAFF
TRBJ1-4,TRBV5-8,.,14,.,TGTGCCAGCAGCTCGGGAGGACGTAATGAAAAACTGTTTTTT,CASSSGGRNEKLFF
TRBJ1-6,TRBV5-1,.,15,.,TGCGCCAGCAGCCCGGGCAGGGGCGGGAATTCACCCCTCCACTTT,CASSPGRGGNSPLHF
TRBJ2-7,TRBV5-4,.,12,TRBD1,TGTGCCAGCAGCGAAGACAGGGTCGAGCAGTACTTC,CASSEDRVEQYF